The T cell receptor beta chain described here comes from a study of cytomegalovirus exposure and HLA in healthy donors. On the study more broadly: It was reported in a later analysis that the same platform had been used for the 120 or so validation repertoires as for the approximately 670 first-cohort repertoires.

Points from the study as a whole: A few CMV-associated chains proved CMV antigen-specific in vitro.

Concerning this clone: The antigen is unknown.

Here immunoSEQ multiplex PCR was the method, and the copy in TCRdb shows in-frame clones only, minus some. The sample includes about 120,000 clones, roughly nine tenths of them seen just once. V was trimmed by 2 bases and J by 0 bases, leaving 14 bases between them. CDR3 size: 17 residues. Germline values: CDR1 SNHLY, CDR2 FYNNEI. From the roughly 120-subject validation cohort, which was separate from the approximately 670-subject first cohort, the donors were drawn. The chain couples TRBV2 to TRBJ1-3; D is unclear. Source material: PBMCs. This clonotype was obtained from a woman aged 18-35 years in good health and CMV-seronegative. The CDR3: CASSESYLVASGNTIYF. Written as DNA, the CDR3 is TGTGCCAGCAGTGAAAGTTACCTTGTAGCCTCTGGAAACACCATATATTTT.